Presented here are 4 T cell receptor beta chains from one specimen sequenced in a study of T cell changes during pregnancy in multiple sclerosis. Sequenced by immunoSEQ multiplex PCR; TCRdb stores in-frame clones only, minus some. The sample shows about 42,000 clones, 88% of them seen only once. This material consisted of CD4+ T cells from peripheral blood mononuclear cells, taken in the second trimester of pregnancy. The receptors derive from a female donor with multiple sclerosis, enrolled in a pregnancy study.

The DNA of the CDR3 is TGCGCCAGCACCGGCGGGAGGATTTCCTACGAGCAGTACTTC. It is translated as CASTGGRISYEQYF. V is TRBV10-2 and J is TRBJ2-7; TRBD2 matches 8 bases. V lost 7 bases to trimming and J lost 1 base; unmatched junction nucleotides: 6. The CDR3 totals 14 residues. Germline CDR1 and CDR2: WSHSY and SAAADI.

This sequence joins TRBV18 and TRBJ2-1, with TRBD1 identical over 7 bases. CDR1 and CDR2 from the germline V gene are KGHSH and LQKENI. V was clipped by 3 bases and J by 5 bases; unmatched bases: 7. This CDR3 is 15 amino acids long. CDR3 region: CASSPIPGQNNEQFF. The CDR3 DNA is TGTGCCAGCTCACCCATACCGGGACAGAACAATGAGCAGTTCTTC.

V usage is TRBV5-8 and J usage is TRBJ2-3; weak D call: TRBD2 (6 bases). This CDR3 region has 18 residues. Trimming shortened V by 4 bases and J by 0 bases, and 21 bases separated the two germline ends. Per the germline V gene, CDR1 is SGHTS and CDR2 is YDEGEE. CDR3 sequence (DNA): TGTGCCAGCAGCAAGATCTACGGACTTACTAGCAGCACAGATACGCAGTATTTT. Translated: CASSKIYGLTSSTDTQYF.

The J gene is TRBJ2-7, the V gene TRBV4-3; weak D call: TRBD1 (5 bases). The CDR3 runs to 13 residues. V lost 0 bases and J 6 bases, leaving 9 bases between the germline ends. Germline V gives CDR1 LGHNA, CDR2 YSLEER. The CDR3 region has the DNA TGCGCCAGCAGCCAAGAGCAGGGCGCCGAGCAGTACTTC. Protein product: CASSQEQGAEQYF.